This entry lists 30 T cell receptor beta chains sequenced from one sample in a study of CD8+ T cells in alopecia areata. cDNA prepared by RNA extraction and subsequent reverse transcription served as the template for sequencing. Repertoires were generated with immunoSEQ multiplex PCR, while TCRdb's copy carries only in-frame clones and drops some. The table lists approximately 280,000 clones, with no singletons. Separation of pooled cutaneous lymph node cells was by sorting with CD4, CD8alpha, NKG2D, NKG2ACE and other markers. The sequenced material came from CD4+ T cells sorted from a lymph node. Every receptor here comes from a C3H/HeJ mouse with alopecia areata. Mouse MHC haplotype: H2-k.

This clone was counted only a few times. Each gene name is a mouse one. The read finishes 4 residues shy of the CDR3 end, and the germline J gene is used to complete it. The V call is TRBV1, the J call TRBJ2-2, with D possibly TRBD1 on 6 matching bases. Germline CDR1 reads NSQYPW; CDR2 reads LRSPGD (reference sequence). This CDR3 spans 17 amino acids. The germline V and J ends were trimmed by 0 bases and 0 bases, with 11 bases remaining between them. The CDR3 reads CTCSADRGSTNTGQLYF. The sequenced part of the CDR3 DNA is TGCACCTGCAGTGCAGACAGGGGTTCTACAAACACCGGG.

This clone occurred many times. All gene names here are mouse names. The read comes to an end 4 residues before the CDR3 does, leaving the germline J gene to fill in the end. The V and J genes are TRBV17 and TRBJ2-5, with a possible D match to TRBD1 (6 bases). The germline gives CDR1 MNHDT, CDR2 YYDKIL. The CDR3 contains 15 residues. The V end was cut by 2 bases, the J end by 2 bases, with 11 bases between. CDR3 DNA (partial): TGTGCTAGCAGTAGAAACAGGGTCGGCCAAGAC. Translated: CASSRNRVGQD. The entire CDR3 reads CASSRNRVGQDTQYF.

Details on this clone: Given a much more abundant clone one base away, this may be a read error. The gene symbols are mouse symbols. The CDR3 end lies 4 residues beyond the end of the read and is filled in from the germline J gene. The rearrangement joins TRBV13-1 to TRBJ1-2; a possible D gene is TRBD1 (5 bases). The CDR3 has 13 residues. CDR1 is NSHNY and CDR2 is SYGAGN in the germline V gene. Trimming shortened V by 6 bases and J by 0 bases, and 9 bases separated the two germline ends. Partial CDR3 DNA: TGTGCCAGCAAGGACAATGCAAACTCC. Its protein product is CASKDNANS. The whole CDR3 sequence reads CASKDNANSDYTF.

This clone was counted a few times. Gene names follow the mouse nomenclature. CDR3 sequence reads: CASSHTGTENTEVFF. Incomplete CDR3 DNA: TGTGCCAGCAGCCATACCGGGACAGAAAACACA. The chain recombines TRBV5 with TRBJ1-1, with 7 bases that match TRBD1. The CDR3 extends 4 residues past the end of the read, so its final part is completed from the germline J gene. CDR3 length: 15 amino acids. Germline CDR1 is LGHNA and CDR2 is YNLKQL (reference sequence). Losses at the gene ends were 3 bases for V and 1 base for J; bases not matched to a gene: 5.

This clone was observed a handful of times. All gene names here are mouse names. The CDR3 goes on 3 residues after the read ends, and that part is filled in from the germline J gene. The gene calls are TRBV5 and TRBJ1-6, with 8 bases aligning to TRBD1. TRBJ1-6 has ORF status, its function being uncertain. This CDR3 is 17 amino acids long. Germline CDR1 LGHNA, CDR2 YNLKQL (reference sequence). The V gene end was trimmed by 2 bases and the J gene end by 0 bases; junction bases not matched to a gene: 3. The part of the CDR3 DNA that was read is TGTGCCAGCAGCCAATTACAGGGGGATTCCTATAATTCGCCC. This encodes CASSQLQGDSYNSP. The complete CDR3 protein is CASSQLQGDSYNSPLYF.

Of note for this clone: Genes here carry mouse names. The sequenced part of the CDR3 DNA is TGTGCCAGCAGCCAAGATTTAACATTTAACTATGCT. Its protein is CASSQDLTFNYA. The CDR3 in its entirety is CASSQDLTFNYAEQFF. The rearrangement uses TRBV5 and TRBJ2-1; D not resolved. The CDR3 goes on 4 residues after the read ends, and that part is filled in from the germline J gene. The CDR3 has 16 residues. The germline V gene has CDR1 LGHNA and CDR2 YNLKQL (reference sequence). V was clipped by 0 bases and J by 0 bases, with 9 bases between them.

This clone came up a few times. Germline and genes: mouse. CDR3: CASGDPRGDSDYTF. CDR3 bases read: TGTGCCAGCGGTGATCCCAGGGGGGACTCC. This sequence joins TRBV13-2 and TRBJ1-2; 7 positions match TRBD1. The CDR3 end lies 4 residues beyond the end of the read and is filled in from the germline J gene. J gave up 3 bases and V 1 base, and 3 bases lay outside the gene matches. Germline V gene sequence: CDR1 NNHNN, CDR2 SYGAGS (reference sequence). This CDR3 region has 14 residues.

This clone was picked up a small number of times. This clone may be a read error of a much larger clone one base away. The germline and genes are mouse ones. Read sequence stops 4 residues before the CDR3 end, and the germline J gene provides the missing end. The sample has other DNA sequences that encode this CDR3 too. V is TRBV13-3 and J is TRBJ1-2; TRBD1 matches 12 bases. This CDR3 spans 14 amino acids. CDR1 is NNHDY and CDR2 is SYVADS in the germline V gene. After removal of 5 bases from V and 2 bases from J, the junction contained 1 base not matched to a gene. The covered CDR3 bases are TGTGCCAGCAGAGGGACAGGGGGCAACTCC. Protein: CASRGTGGNS. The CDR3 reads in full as CASRGTGGNSDYTF.

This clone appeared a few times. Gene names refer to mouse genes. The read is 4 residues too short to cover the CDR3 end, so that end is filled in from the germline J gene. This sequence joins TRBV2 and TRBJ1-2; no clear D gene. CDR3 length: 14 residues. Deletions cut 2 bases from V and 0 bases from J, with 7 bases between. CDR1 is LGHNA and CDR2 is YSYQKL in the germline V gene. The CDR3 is CASSQYKANSDYTF. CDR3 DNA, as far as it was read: TGTGCCAGCAGCCAATACAAGGCAAACTCC.

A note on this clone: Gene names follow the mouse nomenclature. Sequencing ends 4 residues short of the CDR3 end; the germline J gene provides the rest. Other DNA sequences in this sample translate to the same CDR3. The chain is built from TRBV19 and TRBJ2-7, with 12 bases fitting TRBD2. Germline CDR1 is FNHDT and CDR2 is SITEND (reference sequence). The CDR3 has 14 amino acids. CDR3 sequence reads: CASSRLGGRDEQYF. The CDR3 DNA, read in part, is TGTGCCAGCAGTCGACTGGGGGGGCGCGAT. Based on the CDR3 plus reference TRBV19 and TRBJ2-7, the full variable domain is GGIITQTPKFLIGQEGQKLTLKCQQNFNHDTMYWYRQDSGKGLRLIYYSITENDLQKGDLSEGYDASREKKSSFSLTVTSAQKNEMAVFLCASSRLGGRDEQYFGPGTRLTVL.

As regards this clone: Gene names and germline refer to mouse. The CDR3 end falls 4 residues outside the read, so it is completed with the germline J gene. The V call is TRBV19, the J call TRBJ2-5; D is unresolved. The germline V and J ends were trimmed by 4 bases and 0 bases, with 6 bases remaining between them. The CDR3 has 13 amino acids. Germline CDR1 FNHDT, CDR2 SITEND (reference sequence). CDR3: CASSSVNQDTQYF. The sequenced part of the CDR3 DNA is TGTGCCAGCAGTTCTGTTAACCAAGAC.

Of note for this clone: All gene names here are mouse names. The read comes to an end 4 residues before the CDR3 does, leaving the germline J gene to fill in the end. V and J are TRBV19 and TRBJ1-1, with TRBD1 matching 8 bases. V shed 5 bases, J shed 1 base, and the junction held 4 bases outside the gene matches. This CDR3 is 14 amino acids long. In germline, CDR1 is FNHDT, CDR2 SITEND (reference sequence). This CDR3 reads CASSLQGGNTEVFF. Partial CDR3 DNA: TGTGCCAGCAGCCTACAGGGGGGAAACACA.

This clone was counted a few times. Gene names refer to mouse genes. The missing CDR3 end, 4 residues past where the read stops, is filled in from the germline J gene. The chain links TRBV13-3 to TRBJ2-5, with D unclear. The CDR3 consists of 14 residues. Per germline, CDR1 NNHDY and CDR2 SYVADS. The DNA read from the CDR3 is TGTGCCAGCAGTGATGGGCCCAGAGGGGAC. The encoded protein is CASSDGPRGD. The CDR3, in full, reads CASSDGPRGDTQYF.

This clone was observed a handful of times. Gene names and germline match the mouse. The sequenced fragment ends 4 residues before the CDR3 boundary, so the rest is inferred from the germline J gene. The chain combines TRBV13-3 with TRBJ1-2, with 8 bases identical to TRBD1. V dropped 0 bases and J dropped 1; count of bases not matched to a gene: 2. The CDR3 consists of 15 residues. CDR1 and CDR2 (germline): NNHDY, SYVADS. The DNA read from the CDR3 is TGTGCCAGCAGTGATGCAGACAGGGGAAACTCC. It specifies CASSDADRGNS. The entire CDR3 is CASSDADRGNSDYTF.

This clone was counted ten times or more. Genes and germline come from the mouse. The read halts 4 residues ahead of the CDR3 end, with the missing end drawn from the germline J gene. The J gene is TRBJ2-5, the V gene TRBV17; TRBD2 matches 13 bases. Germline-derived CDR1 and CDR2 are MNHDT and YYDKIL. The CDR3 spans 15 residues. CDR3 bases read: TGTGCTAGCAGTGGACTGGGGGGGCGCAAAGAC. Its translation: CASSGLGGRKD. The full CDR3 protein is CASSGLGGRKDTQYF.

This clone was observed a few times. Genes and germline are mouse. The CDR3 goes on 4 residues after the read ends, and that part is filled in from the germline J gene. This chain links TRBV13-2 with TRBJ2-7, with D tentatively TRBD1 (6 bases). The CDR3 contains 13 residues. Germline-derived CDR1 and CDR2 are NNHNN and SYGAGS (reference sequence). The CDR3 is CASGDAGTNEQYF. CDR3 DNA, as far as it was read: TGTGCCAGCGGTGATGCTGGGACAAAT.

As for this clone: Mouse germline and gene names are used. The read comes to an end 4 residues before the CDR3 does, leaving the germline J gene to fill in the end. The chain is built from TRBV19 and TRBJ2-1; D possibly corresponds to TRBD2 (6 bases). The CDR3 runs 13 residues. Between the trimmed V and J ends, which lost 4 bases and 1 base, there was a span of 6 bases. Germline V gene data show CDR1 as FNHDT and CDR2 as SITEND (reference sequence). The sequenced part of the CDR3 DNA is TGTGCCAGCAGTCTGGGGAACTATGCT. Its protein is CASSLGNYA. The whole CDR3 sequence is CASSLGNYAEQFF.

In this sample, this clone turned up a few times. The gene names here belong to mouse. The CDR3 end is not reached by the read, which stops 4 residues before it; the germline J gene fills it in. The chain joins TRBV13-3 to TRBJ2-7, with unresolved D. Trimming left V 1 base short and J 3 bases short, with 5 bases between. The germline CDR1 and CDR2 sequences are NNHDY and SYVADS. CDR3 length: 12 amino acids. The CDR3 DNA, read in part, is TGTGCCAGCAGTGATCACATCTAT. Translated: CASSDHIY. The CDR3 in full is CASSDHIYEQYF.

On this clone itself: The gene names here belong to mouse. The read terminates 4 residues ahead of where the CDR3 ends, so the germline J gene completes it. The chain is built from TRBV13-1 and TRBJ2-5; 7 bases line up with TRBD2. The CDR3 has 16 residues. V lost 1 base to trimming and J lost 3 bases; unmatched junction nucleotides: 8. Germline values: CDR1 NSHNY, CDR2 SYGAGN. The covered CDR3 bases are TGTGCCAGCAGTGATAATCTGGGGGTTCCGCAAGAC. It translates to CASSDNLGVPQD. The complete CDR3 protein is CASSDNLGVPQDTQYF.

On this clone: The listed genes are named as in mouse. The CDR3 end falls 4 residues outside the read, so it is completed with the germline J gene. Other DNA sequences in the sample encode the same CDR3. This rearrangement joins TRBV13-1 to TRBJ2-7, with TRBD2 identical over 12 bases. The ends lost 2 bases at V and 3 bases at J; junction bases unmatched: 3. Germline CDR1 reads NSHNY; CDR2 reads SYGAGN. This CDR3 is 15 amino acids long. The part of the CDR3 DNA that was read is TGTGCCAGCAGTGACCCGGGACTGGGGGGCTAT. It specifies CASSDPGLGGY. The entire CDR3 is CASSDPGLGGYEQYF.

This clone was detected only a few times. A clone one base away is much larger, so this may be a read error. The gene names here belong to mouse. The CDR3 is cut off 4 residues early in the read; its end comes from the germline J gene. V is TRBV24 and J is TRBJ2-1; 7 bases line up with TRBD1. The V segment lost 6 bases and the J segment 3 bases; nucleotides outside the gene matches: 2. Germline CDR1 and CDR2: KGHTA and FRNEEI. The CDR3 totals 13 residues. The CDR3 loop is CASSRDSYAEQFF. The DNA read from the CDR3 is TGTGCCAGCAGCCGGGACAGCTATGCT.

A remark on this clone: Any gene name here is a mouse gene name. The part of the CDR3 DNA that was read is TGTGCCAGCAGCCAAGATCGGGTGGGGAGGCAAGAC. This encodes CASSQDRVGRQD. The CDR3 in its entirety is CASSQDRVGRQDTQYF. The rearrangement links TRBV5 to TRBJ2-5; possible D gene TRBD2, 5 bases. The CDR3 end is not reached by the read, which stops 4 residues before it; the germline J gene fills it in. The ends were cut back, 0 bases at V and 3 bases at J, with 13 bases in the middle. CDR3 length equals 16 residues. Germline values: CDR1 LGHNA, CDR2 YNLKQL (reference sequence).

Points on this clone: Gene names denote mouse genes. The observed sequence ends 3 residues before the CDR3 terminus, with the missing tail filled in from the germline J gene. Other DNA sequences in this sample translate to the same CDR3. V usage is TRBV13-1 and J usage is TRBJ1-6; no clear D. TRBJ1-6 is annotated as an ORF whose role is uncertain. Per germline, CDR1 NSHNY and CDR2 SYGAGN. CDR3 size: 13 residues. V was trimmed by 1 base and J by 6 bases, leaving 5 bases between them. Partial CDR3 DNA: TGTGCCAGCAGTGATTATGGTAATTCGCCC. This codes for CASSDYGNSP. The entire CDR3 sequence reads CASSDYGNSPLYF.

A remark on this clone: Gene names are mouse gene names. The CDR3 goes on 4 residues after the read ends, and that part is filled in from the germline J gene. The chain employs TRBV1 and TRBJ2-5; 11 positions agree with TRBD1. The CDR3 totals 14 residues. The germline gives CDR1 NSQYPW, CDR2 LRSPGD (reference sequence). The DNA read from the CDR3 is TGCACCTGCAGTCAGGACAGGGGGCGAGAC. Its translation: CTCSQDRGRD. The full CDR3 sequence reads CTCSQDRGRDTQYF.

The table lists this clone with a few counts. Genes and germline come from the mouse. The part of the CDR3 DNA that was read is TGCACCTGCAGTGGACAGGGGTTTAGTGCAGAA. Translated, it gives CTCSGQGFSAE. The CDR3 as a whole reads CTCSGQGFSAETLYF. V is TRBV1 and J is TRBJ2-3, with 8 bases identical to TRBD1. The read ends 4 residues shy of where the CDR3 ends; the end is completed using the germline J gene. V trimming: 4 bases; J trimming: 0 bases; junction bases outside the gene matches: 3. Germline assignment: CDR1 NSQYPW and CDR2 LRSPGD (reference sequence). The CDR3 totals 15 residues.

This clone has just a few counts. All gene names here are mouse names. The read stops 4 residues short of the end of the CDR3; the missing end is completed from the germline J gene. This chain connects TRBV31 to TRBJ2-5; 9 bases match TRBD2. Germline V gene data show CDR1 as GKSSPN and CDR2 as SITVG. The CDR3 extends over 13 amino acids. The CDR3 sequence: CAWRLGGRDTQYF. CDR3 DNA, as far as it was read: TGTGCCTGGAGATTGGGGGGGCGCGAC.

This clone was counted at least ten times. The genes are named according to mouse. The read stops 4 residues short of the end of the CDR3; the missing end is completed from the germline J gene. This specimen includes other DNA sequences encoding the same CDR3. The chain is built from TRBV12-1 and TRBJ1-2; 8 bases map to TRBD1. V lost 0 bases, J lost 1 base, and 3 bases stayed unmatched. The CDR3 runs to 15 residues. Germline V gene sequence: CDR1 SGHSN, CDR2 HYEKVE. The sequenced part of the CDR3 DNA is TGTGCCAGCTCTCTCGTGACAGGGGAAAACTCC. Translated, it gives CASSLVTGENS. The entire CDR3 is CASSLVTGENSDYTF.

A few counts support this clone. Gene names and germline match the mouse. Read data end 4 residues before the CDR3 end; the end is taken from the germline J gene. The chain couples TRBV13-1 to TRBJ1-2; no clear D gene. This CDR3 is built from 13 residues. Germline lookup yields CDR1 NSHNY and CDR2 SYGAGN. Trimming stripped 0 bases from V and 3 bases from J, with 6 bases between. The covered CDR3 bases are TGTGCCAGCAGTGATGGCACAGACTCC. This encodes CASSDGTDS. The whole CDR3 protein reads CASSDGTDSDYTF.

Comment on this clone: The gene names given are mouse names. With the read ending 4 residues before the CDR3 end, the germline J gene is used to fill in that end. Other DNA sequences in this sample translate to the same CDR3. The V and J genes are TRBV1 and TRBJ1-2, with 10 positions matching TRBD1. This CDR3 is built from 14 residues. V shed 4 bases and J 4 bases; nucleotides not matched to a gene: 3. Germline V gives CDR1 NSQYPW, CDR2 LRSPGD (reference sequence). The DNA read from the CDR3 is TGCACCTGCAGTGGAGGGACAGGGGCCTCC. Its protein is CTCSGGTGAS. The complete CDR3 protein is CTCSGGTGASDYTF.

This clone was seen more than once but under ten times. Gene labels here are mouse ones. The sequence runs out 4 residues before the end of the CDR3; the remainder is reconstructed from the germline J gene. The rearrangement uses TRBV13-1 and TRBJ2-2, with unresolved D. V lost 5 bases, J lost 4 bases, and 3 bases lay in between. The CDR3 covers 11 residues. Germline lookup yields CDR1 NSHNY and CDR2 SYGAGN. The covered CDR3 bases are TGTGCCAGCAGAGTCACCGGG. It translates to CASRVTG. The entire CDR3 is CASRVTGQLYF.